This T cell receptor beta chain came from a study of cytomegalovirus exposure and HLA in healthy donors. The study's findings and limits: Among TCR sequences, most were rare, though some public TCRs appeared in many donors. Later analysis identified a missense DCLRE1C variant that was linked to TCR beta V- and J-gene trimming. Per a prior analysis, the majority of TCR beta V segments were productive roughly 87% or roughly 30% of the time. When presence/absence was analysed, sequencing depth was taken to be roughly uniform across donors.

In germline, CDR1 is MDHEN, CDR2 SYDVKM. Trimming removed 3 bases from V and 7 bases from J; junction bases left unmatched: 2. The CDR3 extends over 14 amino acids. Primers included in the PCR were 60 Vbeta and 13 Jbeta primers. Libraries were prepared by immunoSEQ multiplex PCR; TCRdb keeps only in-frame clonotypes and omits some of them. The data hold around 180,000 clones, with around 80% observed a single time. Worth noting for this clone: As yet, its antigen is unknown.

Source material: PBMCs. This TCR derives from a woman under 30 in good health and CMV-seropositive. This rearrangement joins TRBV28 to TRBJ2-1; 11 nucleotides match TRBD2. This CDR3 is CASSFTSGGNEQFF. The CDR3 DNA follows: TGTGCCAGCAGTTTTACTAGCGGGGGAAATGAGCAGTTCTTC. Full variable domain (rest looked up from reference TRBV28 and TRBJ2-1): DVKVTQSSRYLVKRTGEKVFLECVQDMDHENMFWYRQDPGLGLRLIYFSYDVKMKEKGDIPEGYSVSREKKERFSLILESASTNQTSMYLCASSFTSGGNEQFFGPGTRLTVL.